This entry lists 21 T cell receptor beta chains sequenced from one sample in a study of T-cell memory formation after mild COVID-19. One entry per CDR3 protein, called by TCRdb with MiXCR from the 5' RACE reads. The data show 470,000 or so distinct CDR3 sequences, roughly 17% seen once. The sequenced sample consisted of PBMCs or a T cell subset sorted from them (not recorded which). The receptors derive from a man between 18 and 35 years old who had mild COVID-19 (a few samples of this study predate the infection). Cell type and time point are not known.

V and J are TRBV11-2 and TRBJ2-7, with D uncertain. With 5 bases removed from V and 7 bases from J, the gap between germline ends came to 9 bases. The CDR3 covers 11 residues. CDR1 and CDR2 (germline): SGHAT, FQNNGV. CDR3 in amino acids: CASSTVFEQYF. CDR3 DNA: TGTGCCAGCAGCACCGTCTTTGAGCAGTACTTC.

At least ten counts were recorded for this clonotype. The CDR3 DNA reads as TGCAGTGCTCCCGACAGGGACCTCTATGGCTACACCTTC. Residues: CSAPDRDLYGYTF. V and J are TRBV20-1 and TRBJ1-2; TRBD1 matches 7 bases. The CDR3 spans 13 residues. V trimming: 5 bases; J trimming: 4 bases; junction bases outside the gene matches: 7. The germline V gene has CDR1 DFQATT and CDR2 SNEGSKA (reference sequence).

This chain joins TRBV7-2 and TRBJ1-2; the match to TRBD1 covers 7 bases. Per germline, CDR1 SGHTA and CDR2 FQGNSA. Germline trimming cut 0 bases from V and 5 bases from J; bases unmatched to any gene: 6. This CDR3 is built from 15 residues. CDR3 sequence reads: CASSLAVTGRYGYTF. The CDR3 DNA follows: TGTGCCAGCAGCTTAGCCGTGACAGGGCGGTATGGCTACACCTTC.

This clonotype came up a few times. The CDR3 nucleotides are TGTGCCAGCAGTATGACAGGGCGGTCGGGAAACACCATATATTTT. Its protein product is CASSMTGRSGNTIYF. The chain has TRBV28 and TRBJ1-3; 7 bases map to TRBD1. V shed 5 bases and J 4 bases; nucleotides not matched to a gene: 8. This CDR3 region has 15 residues. Germline V CDR1 and CDR2: MDHEN, SYDVKM.

This clonotype has only a few counts. J is TRBJ1-4 and V is TRBV12-3 or TRBV12-4; 7 bases line up with TRBD1. With V trimmed by 6 bases and J by 8 bases, 12 bases remained unmatched. The CDR3 spans 15 residues. The DNA of the CDR3 is TGTGCCAGCAGCATATCCTTACAGGGGCTGGAAAAACTGTTTTTT. Protein sequence: CASSISLQGLEKLFF.

This clonotype was detected a few times. J is TRBJ2-6 and V is TRBV5-1, with D tentatively TRBD1 (6 bases). Germline-derived CDR1 and CDR2 are SGHRS and YFSETQ. The CDR3 has 18 amino acids. V was shortened by 0 bases and J by 4 bases, with 17 bases between the two germline ends. The CDR3 bases are TGCGCCAGCAGCTTGGCGCCCGCCAGGGGATCAGGGGCCAACGTCCTGACTTTC. Translating it yields CASSLAPARGSGANVLTF.

The V and J genes are TRBV27 and TRBJ1-2, with D tentatively TRBD1 (6 bases). Trimming removed 5 bases at V and 5 bases at J, with 12 bases between. This CDR3 region has 13 residues. The germline V gene encodes CDR1 MNHEY and CDR2 SMNVEV (reference sequence). CDR3 loop: CASSTTGRYGYTF. Here the CDR3 DNA reads TGTGCCAGCAGTACAACAGGGCGGTATGGCTACACCTTC.

The CDR3: CASSRTGQGLYGYTF. CDR3 DNA: TGTGCCAGCAGCCGAACGGGACAGGGTCTCTATGGCTACACCTTC. The gene calls are TRBV12-3 or TRBV12-4 and TRBJ1-2; the match to TRBD1 covers 9 bases. CDR3 length: 15 amino acids. Germline trimming cut 6 bases from V and 4 bases from J; bases unmatched to any gene: 9.

This sequence joins TRBV20-1 and TRBJ1-1; maybe TRBD1 (6 bases). The V gene lost 5 bases and the J gene lost 1 base, with 23 bases spanning the gap. Germline values: CDR1 DFQATT, CDR2 SNEGSKA (reference sequence). This CDR3 comprises 17 residues. CDR3 in amino acids: CSAEEAGTPRKNTEAFF. DNA for the CDR3: TGCAGTGCTGAAGAGGCCGGGACACCTAGAAAGAACACTGAAGCTTTCTTT.

This clonotype was seen a few times. The chain links TRBV20-1 to TRBJ1-4; 10 bases line up with TRBD1. This CDR3 comprises 16 residues. Unmatched junction bases numbered 9, after V lost 1 base and J lost 7 bases. The germline V gene has CDR1 DFQATT and CDR2 SNEGSKA (reference sequence). As DNA, the CDR3 is TGCAGTGCTAGAGGATACCTGACAGGGGGCGGTGAAAAACTGTTTTTT. The encoded protein is CSARGYLTGGGEKLFF.

The sample holds a few counts of this clonotype. The V and J genes are TRBV9 and TRBJ1-2; the D gene is possibly TRBD1 (5 bases). Germline V gene data show CDR1 as SGDLS and CDR2 as YYNGEE. Trimming removed 0 bases at V and 0 bases at J, with 9 bases between. The CDR3 length is 15 residues. CDR3 bases: TGTGCCAGCAGCGTAGCTGGGGGAACTAACTATGGCTACACCTTC. Its protein product is CASSVAGGTNYGYTF. Full variable domain (outside the CDR3, taken from reference TRBV9 and TRBJ1-2): DSGVTQTPKHLITATGQRVTLRCSPRSGDLSVYWYQQSLDQGLQFLIQYYNGEERAKGNILERFSAQQFPDLHSELNLSSLELGDSALYFCASSVAGGTNYGYTFGSGTRLTVV.

The chain has TRBV29-1 and TRBJ2-5; tentative D call: TRBD1 (6 bases). The CDR3 spans 14 residues. Per the germline V gene, CDR1 is SQVTM and CDR2 is ANQGSEA. Trimming took 1 base from V and 5 from J, leaving 14 bases between them. CDR3: CSVEVRGIWETQYF. The CDR3 region has the DNA TGCAGCGTTGAAGTGAGGGGGATTTGGGAGACCCAGTACTTC. Variable domain in full (rest from reference TRBV29-1 and TRBJ2-5): SAVISQKPSRDICQRGTSLTIQCQVDSQVTMMFWYRQQPGQSLTLIATANQGSEATYESGFVIDKFPISRPNLTFSTLTVSNMSPEDSSIYLCSVEVRGIWETQYFGPGTRLLVL.

J is TRBJ2-1 and V is TRBV11-2, with 12 nucleotides matching TRBD2. The CDR3 has 16 residues. Losses at the gene ends were 4 bases for V and 3 bases for J; bases not matched to a gene: 4. Germline V gives CDR1 SGHAT, CDR2 FQNNGV. CDR3: CASSYTSGGNYNEQFF. Written as DNA, the CDR3 is TGTGCCAGCAGCTATACTAGCGGGGGGAACTACAATGAGCAGTTCTTC.

This sequence joins TRBV20-1 and TRBJ1-4; D is unresolved. V lost 0 bases and J lost 8, with 7 bases in between. The CDR3 spans 12 residues. The germline CDR1 and CDR2 sequences are DFQATT and SNEGSKA (reference sequence). The CDR3 DNA reads as TGCAGTGCTAGAGATCGACCGGAAAAACTGTTTTTT. It encodes CSARDRPEKLFF.

The gene calls are TRBV29-1 and TRBJ2-1; D remains unclear. Germline loops: CDR1 SQVTM, CDR2 ANQGSEA. Trimming removed 4 bases at V and 4 bases at J, with 14 bases between. CDR3 length: 14 residues. The CDR3 region has the DNA TGCAGCGTTGTCGGGCAGGAAAGTTACAATGAGCAGTTCTTC. It is translated as CSVVGQESYNEQFF.

This clonotype was counted between two and nine times. The genes are TRBV9 and TRBJ2-1; 9 positions agree with TRBD2. Germline CDR1 is SGDLS and CDR2 is YYNGEE. V trimming: 4 bases; J trimming: 6 bases; junction bases outside the gene matches: 8. The CDR3 totals 15 residues. DNA of the CDR3: TGTGCCAGCAGCCCCCTAGCGGGGTCCGTCAATGAGCAGTTCTTC. Amino acids: CASSPLAGSVNEQFF.

This clonotype was found a few times. The chain couples TRBV11-1 to TRBJ2-7; no clear D gene. Germline CDR1 is SGHAT and CDR2 is FQDESV (reference sequence). The germline V and J ends were trimmed by 3 bases and 3 bases, with 12 bases remaining between them. The CDR3 has 14 residues. CDR3 protein: CASSFLALGYEQYF. The CDR3 DNA reads as TGTGCCAGCAGCTTCCTTGCCTTAGGCTACGAGCAGTACTTC.

This clonotype was seen more than once but under ten times. This chain links TRBV5-5 with TRBJ2-7; 8 nucleotides align to TRBD1. This CDR3 region has 15 residues. The germline V gene has CDR1 SGHKS and CDR2 YYEKEE (reference sequence). V trimming: 3 bases; J trimming: 2 bases; junction bases outside the gene matches: 7. CDR3: CASSSPGQATYEQYV. The CDR3 DNA is TGTGCCAGCAGCTCCCCGGGACAGGCGACCTACGAGCAGTACGTC.

This clonotype has a handful of counts. V and J are TRBV6-5 and TRBJ1-6; the match to TRBD1 covers 7 bases. Unmatched junction bases numbered 5, after V lost 6 bases and J lost 9 bases. The CDR3 length is 13 residues. Germline V gives CDR1 MNHEY, CDR2 SVGAGI. This CDR3 reads CASRTPGGSPLHF. CDR3 DNA sequence: TGTGCCAGCAGGACCCCAGGGGGTTCACCCCTCCACTTT.

This clonotype was counted only a few times. V gene TRBV7-9 combines with J gene TRBJ2-7; the match to TRBD1 covers 7 bases. V shed 0 bases and J 5 bases; nucleotides not matched to a gene: 1. CDR3 length: 13 residues. Germline V gene lookup returns CDR1 SEHNR and CDR2 FQNEAQ (reference sequence). CDR3 region: CASSLAQGNEQYF. The CDR3, as DNA: TGTGCCAGCAGCTTAGCACAGGGGAACGAGCAGTACTTC.

The V gene is TRBV7-2, the J gene TRBJ1-2, with no clear D. The germline V gene encodes CDR1 SGHTA and CDR2 FQGNSA. Trimming left V 5 bases short and J 3 bases short, with 7 bases between. The CDR3 loop spans 12 amino acids. The CDR3 nucleotides read TGTGCCAGCAGCCCCCAGGACTATGGCTACACCTTC. Translated, it gives CASSPQDYGYTF.